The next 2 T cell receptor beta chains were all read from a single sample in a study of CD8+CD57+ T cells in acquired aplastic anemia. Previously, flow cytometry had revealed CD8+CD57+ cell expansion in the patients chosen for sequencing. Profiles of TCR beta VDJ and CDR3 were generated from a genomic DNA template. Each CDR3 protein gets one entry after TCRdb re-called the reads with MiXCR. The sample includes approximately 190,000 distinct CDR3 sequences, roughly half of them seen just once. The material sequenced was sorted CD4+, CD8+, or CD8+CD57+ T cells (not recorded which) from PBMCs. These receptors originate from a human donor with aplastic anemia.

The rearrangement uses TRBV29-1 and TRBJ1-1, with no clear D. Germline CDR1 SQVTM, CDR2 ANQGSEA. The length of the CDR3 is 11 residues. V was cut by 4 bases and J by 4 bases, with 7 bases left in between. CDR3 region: CSVALSTEAFF. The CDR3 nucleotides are TGCAGCGTTGCCCTGTCCACTGAAGCTTTCTTT.

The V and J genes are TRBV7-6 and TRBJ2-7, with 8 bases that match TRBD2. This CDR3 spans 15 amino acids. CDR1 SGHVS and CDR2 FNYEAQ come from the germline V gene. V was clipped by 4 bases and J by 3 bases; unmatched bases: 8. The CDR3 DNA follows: TGTGCCAGCAGCTCCGAACTAGCGGAGCGCTACGAGCAGTACTTC. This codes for CASSSELAERYEQYF.